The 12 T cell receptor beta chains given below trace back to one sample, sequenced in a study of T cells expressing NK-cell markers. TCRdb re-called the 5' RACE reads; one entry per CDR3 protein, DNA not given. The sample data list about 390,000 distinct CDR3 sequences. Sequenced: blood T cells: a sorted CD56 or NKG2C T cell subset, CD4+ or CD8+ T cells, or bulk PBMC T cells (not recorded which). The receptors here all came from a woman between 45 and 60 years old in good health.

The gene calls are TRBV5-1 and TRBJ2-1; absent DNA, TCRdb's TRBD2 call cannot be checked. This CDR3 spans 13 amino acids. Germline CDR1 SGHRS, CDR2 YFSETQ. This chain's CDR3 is CASSFGGAGEQFF.

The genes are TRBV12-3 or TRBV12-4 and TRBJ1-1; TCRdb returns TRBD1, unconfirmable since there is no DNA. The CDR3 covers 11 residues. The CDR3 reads CASTLKREAFF.

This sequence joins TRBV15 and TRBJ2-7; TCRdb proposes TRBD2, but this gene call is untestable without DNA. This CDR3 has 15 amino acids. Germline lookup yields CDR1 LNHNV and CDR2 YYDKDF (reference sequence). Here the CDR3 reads CATSRDWRVIYEQYF.

CDR3 sequence reads: CASTAAEGRAEAFF. The chain links TRBV6-6 to TRBJ1-1. The germline CDR1 and CDR2 sequences are MNHNY and SVGAGI (reference sequence). CDR3 length: 14 amino acids.

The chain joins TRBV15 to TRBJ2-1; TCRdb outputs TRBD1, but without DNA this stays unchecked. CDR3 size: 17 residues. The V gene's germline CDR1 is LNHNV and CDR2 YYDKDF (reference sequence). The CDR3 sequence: CATSTIGTAMTYNEQFF.

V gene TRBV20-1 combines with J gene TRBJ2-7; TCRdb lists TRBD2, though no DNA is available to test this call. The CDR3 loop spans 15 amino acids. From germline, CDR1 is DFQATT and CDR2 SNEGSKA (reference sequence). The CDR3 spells CSARTSGSLTYEQYF.

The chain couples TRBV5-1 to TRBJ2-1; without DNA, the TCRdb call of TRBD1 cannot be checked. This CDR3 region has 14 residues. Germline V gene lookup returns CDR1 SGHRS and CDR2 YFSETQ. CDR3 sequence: CASSNEWGDNEQFF. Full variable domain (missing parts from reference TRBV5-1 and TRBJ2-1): KAGVTQTPRYLIKTRGQQVTLSCSPISGHRSVSWYQQTPGQGLQFLFEYFSETQRNKGNFPGRFSGRQFSNSRSEMNVSTLELGDSALYLCASSNEWGDNEQFFGPGTRLTVL.

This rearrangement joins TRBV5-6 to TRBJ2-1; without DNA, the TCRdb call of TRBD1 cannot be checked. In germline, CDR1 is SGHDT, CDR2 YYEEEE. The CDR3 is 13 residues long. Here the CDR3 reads CASSLTGRNEQFF.

CDR3 protein: CASSFNPETQYF. The V call is TRBV7-8, the J call TRBJ2-5. Germline CDR1 is SGHVS and CDR2 is FQNEAQ. The CDR3 is 12 residues long.

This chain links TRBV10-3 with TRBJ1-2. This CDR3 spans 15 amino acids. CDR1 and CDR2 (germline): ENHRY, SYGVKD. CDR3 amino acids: CAISVNDLINYGYTF.

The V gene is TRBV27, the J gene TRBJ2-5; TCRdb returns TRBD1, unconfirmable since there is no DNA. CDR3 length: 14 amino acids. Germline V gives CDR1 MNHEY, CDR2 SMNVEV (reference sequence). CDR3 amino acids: CASRGGGQAETQYF.

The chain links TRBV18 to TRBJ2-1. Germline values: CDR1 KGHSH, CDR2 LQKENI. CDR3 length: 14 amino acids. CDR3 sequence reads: CASSEESSYNEQFF.